These 25 T cell receptor beta chains were all obtained from the same sample, sequenced in a study of identifying expanded T cells in peripheral blood. The protocol was immunoSEQ multiplex PCR, while the TCRdb copy is restricted to in-frame clones and leaves out a portion. The repertoire consists of around 100,000 clones, with around 90% occurring once and the leading ten covering roughly a sixth. Sequencing input: blood. These receptor sequences come from a person aged 18 to 75 in good health.

The rearrangement joins TRBV21-1 to TRBJ2-7; the listed D gene, TRBD1, was not tested against the DNA. TRBV21-1 is termed a pseudogene. This CDR3 spans 15 amino acids. The CDR3 DNA reads as TGTGCCAGCAGCAAAGAGGGACAGGAGACCTACGAGCAGTACTTC. Translation gives CASSKEGQETYEQYF.

CDR3 nucleotide sequence: TGCGCCAGCAGCCAAGATTGGGTTTTAGGCAGGGCGAACACTGAAGCTTTCTTT. This sequence encodes CASSQDWVLGRANTEAFF. This chain links TRBV4-3 with TRBJ1-1; D perhaps matches TRBD1 (5 bases). Germline CDR1 reads LGHNA; CDR2 reads YSLEER. Trimming left V 0 bases short and J 1 base short, with 18 bases between. The CDR3 totals 18 residues.

V usage is TRBV7-7 and J usage is TRBJ2-1; 13 nucleotides agree with TRBD2. V shed 6 bases and J 9 bases; nucleotides not matched to a gene: 14. CDR1 SSHAT and CDR2 FNYEAQ come from the germline V gene (reference sequence). There are 17 residues in the CDR3. The CDR3 region has the DNA TGTGCCAGCAGTCCCAGACTAGCGGGGGGTTCACAGGGTGAGCAGTTCTTC. Protein product: CASSPRLAGGSQGEQFF.

The genes are TRBV7-6 and TRBJ2-3, with a weak D call TRBD1 (5 bases). V was trimmed by 2 bases and J by 6 bases, leaving 6 bases between them. Germline assignment: CDR1 SGHVS and CDR2 FNYEAQ. This CDR3 has 12 amino acids. In nucleotides, the CDR3 is TGTGCCAGCAGCTTATGGGGCGATACGCAGTATTTT. This sequence encodes CASSLWGDTQYF.

The chain recombines TRBV30 with TRBJ2-7; TRBD1 agrees at 7 bases. The CDR3 runs 17 residues. The V gene end was trimmed by 5 bases and the J gene end by 0 bases; junction bases not matched to a gene: 16. Per the germline V gene, CDR1 is GTSNPN and CDR2 is SVGIG (reference sequence). CDR3 protein: CAWGRDRDRVSSYEQYF. In DNA, the CDR3 is TGTGCCTGGGGAAGGGACCGAGACAGGGTCAGCTCCTACGAGCAGTACTTC.

This clone was seen a single time. The rearrangement uses TRBV11-2 and TRBJ1-5, with D maybe TRBD1 (6 bases). The CDR3 consists of 15 residues. The germline V and J ends were trimmed by 5 bases and 1 base, with 12 bases remaining between them. Germline V gene lookup returns CDR1 SGHAT and CDR2 FQNNGV. Here the CDR3 reads CASSTTGTSNQPQHF. The DNA for the CDR3 is TGTGCCAGCAGCACCACAGGGACGAGCAATCAGCCCCAGCATTTT.

This clone was detected once. V and J are TRBV23-1 and TRBJ2-5; D not certain. TRBV23-1 is given ORF status, its function remaining uncertain. This CDR3 spans 10 amino acids. V was clipped by 8 bases and J by 5 bases, with 6 bases between them. The CDR3 region is CASPWETQYF. In DNA form, the CDR3 reads TGCGCCAGCCCGTGGGAGACCCAGTACTTC.

The gene calls are TRBV28 and TRBJ1-6; 8 bases align to TRBD1. Per the germline V gene, CDR1 is MDHEN and CDR2 is SYDVKM. Trimming cost V 6 bases and J 8 bases; bases outside gene matches: 6. There are 14 residues in the CDR3. In DNA form, the CDR3 reads TGTGCCAGCAGCGCAGGGGGCGTAGATTCACCCCTCCACTTT. Translated, it gives CASSAGGVDSPLHF.

The chain links TRBV6-1 to TRBJ2-7; 8 bases agree with TRBD2. J lost 4 bases, V lost 3 bases, and 8 bases had no gene match. Germline CDR1 reads MNHNS; CDR2 reads SASEGT. CDR3 length: 15 amino acids. The CDR3 DNA reads as TGTGCCAGCAGTGACTGGCGGGGGGCACGGTACGAGCAGTACTTC. Its translation is CASSDWRGARYEQYF.

The rearrangement joins TRBV19 to TRBJ2-3; D remains unclear. Trimming took 0 bases from V and 2 from J, leaving 12 bases between them. This CDR3 is 16 amino acids long. Germline V CDR1 and CDR2: LNHDA, SQIVND (reference sequence). The CDR3: CASSIDRWGTTDTQYF. The CDR3 coding sequence is TGTGCCAGTAGTATAGATCGGTGGGGAACCACAGATACGCAGTATTTT.

The chain uses TRBV7-2 and TRBJ2-3; D is possibly TRBD2 (6 bases). Germline values: CDR1 SGHTA, CDR2 FQGNSA. Between the trimmed V and J ends, which lost 5 bases and 3 bases, there was a span of 15 bases. CDR3 length equals 15 residues. The DNA for the CDR3 is TGTGCCAGCAGCGGCCGGTGGGGGGTAACAGATACGCAGTATTTT. Its translation: CASSGRWGVTDTQYF.

Only a few counts were recorded for this clone. The genes are TRBV29-1 and TRBJ1-1; D is possibly TRBD1 (6 bases). CDR3 size: 13 residues. Trimming cost V 3 bases and J 1 base, with 9 bases left between them. Germline V CDR1 and CDR2: SQVTM, ANQGSEA. CDR3 loop: CSVDRGPNTEAFF. In DNA, the CDR3 is TGCAGCGTTGATCGGGGGCCGAACACTGAAGCTTTCTTT.

In this sample, this clone turned up once. The J gene is TRBJ1-3, the V gene TRBV6-5; no definite D call. The germline gives CDR1 MNHEY, CDR2 SVGAGI. The CDR3 spans 13 residues. Trimming removed 7 bases at V and 0 bases at J, with 7 bases between. CDR3 protein: CASTLPSGNTIYF. The CDR3 nucleotides read TGTGCCAGCACCCTTCCCTCTGGAAACACCATATATTTT.

This clone was observed a single time. The chain uses TRBV11-2 and TRBJ1-1, with D possibly being TRBD1 (5 bases). The CDR3 consists of 14 residues. Germline CDR1 reads SGHAT; CDR2 reads FQNNGV. V was shortened by 4 bases and J by 3 bases, with 12 bases between the two germline ends. In nucleotides, the CDR3 is TGTGCCAGCAGCTGGCCGAGGGGAGACACTGAAGCTTTCTTT. It specifies CASSWPRGDTEAFF.

J is TRBJ2-2 and V is TRBV18; 10 bases map to TRBD2. Germline values: CDR1 KGHSH, CDR2 LQKENI. CDR3 length: 15 amino acids. Trimming at V came to 0 bases and at J to 7 bases, leaving 2 bases not matched to a gene. This CDR3 reads CASSPPTSGFGELFF. CDR3 sequence (DNA): TGTGCCAGCTCACCACCGACTAGCGGGTTCGGGGAGCTGTTTTTT.

The chain carries TRBV27 and TRBJ2-2, with TRBD1 identical over 7 bases. The CDR3 has 13 amino acids. The trim removed 6 bases at V and 4 bases at J, leaving 2 bases unmatched. The V gene's germline CDR1 is MNHEY and CDR2 SMNVEV (reference sequence). The CDR3 DNA reads TGTGCCAGCAGAACAGGGGTCACCGGGGAGCTGTTTTTT. Protein product: CASRTGVTGELFF.

This clone is medium-sized (0.01 to 0.1%). The gene calls are TRBV30 and TRBJ2-1; D assignment may be TRBD1 or TRBD2 (5 bases each). This CDR3 comprises 12 residues. Germline CDR1 and CDR2: GTSNPN and SVGIG (reference sequence). V lost 2 bases to trimming and J lost 12 bases, with 14 bases between them. The chain's CDR3 is CAWSSGTWTQFF. In DNA, the CDR3 is TGTGCCTGGAGTTCCGGGACCTGGACGCAGTTCTTC. Full variable domain (outside the CDR3, taken from reference TRBV30 and TRBJ2-1): SQTIHQWPATLVQPVGSPLSLECTVEGTSNPNLYWYRQAAGRGLQLLFYSVGIGQISSEVPQNLSASRPQDRQFILSSKKLLLSDSGFYLCAWSSGTWTQFFGPGTRLTVL.

V gene TRBV6-1 combines with J gene TRBJ2-7; D is tentatively TRBD1 or TRBD2 (6 bases each). Germline CDR1 and CDR2: MNHNS and SASEGT. This CDR3 is 15 amino acids long. The V gene lost 0 bases and the J gene lost 6 bases, with 15 bases spanning the gap. The CDR3 reads CASSEAGGREAEQYF. The DNA for the CDR3 is TGTGCCAGCAGTGAAGCGGGGGGCAGGGAGGCCGAGCAGTACTTC.

For this clone: At one of its ends the junction is not consistent with the germline gene, which may arise from a read error. For the CDR3, the DNA is TGTGCCAGCAGTGACTCTTCCTACGAGCAGTACTTC. The encoded protein is CASSDSSYEQYF. The V and J genes are TRBV6-5 and TRBJ2-7; D not certain. Germline assignment: CDR1 MNHEY and CDR2 SVGAGI. This CDR3 is built from 12 residues.

The rearrangement uses TRBV27 and TRBJ1-6, with TRBD1 matching over 7 bases. The CDR3 covers 14 residues. Germline assignment: CDR1 MNHEY and CDR2 SMNVEV (reference sequence). The junction had 2 bases not matched to a gene; V was cut back by 3 bases and J by 6 bases. This chain's CDR3 is CASSFGTVNSPLHF. DNA of the CDR3: TGTGCCAGCAGTTTTGGGACAGTTAATTCACCCCTCCACTTT.

The chain couples TRBV4-3 to TRBJ1-6; D gene ambiguous. V lost 4 bases and J lost 0, with 13 bases in between. The CDR3 loop spans 17 amino acids. CDR1 and CDR2 from the germline V gene are LGHNA and YSLEER. CDR3 nucleotide sequence: TGCGCCAGCAGCCGCGGGCTTGAGAGCTCCTATAATTCACCCCTCCACTTT. Residues: CASSRGLESSYNSPLHF.

CDR3 DNA sequence: TGTGCCAGCTCACCCCTTGAAGCGATGAACACTGAAGCTTTCTTT. Translation gives CASSPLEAMNTEAFF. The rearrangement uses TRBV18 and TRBJ1-1; no definite D call. The ends were cut back, 3 bases at V and 0 bases at J, with 11 bases in the middle. Germline lookup yields CDR1 KGHSH and CDR2 LQKENI. The CDR3 is made up of 15 amino acids.

The chain is built from TRBV7-7 and TRBJ2-7, with TRBD1 identical over 8 bases. The CDR3 sequence is 15 residues long. Per the germline V gene, CDR1 is SSHAT and CDR2 is FNYEAQ (reference sequence). J gave up 5 bases and V 8 bases, and 14 bases lay outside the gene matches. CDR3: CASGSTDREKDEQYF. CDR3 nucleotides: TGTGCCAGCGGCTCAACGGACAGGGAGAAGGACGAGCAGTACTTC.

As for this clone: A junction boundary mismatches the germline segment, possibly from a read error. This CDR3 is also generated by other DNA sequences in the sample. The rearrangement joins TRBV6-5 to TRBJ1-6; D might be TRBD1 (6 bases). CDR3 length: 16 residues. Germline CDR1 reads MNHEY; CDR2 reads SVGAGI. CDR3 region: CASSYSPIGGNSPLHF. CDR3 nucleotides: TGTGCCAGCAGCTACTCCCCGATAGGGGGTAATTCACCCCTCCACTTT.

This clone was counted between two and nine times. The CDR3 spells CASSFEGGNSPLHF. As DNA, the CDR3 is TGTGCCAGCAGTTTCGAGGGGGGTAATTCACCCCTCCACTTT. The chain joins TRBV28 to TRBJ1-6; maybe TRBD1 (6 bases). Trimming cost V 3 bases and J 6 bases, with 9 bases left between them. The CDR3 spans 14 residues. CDR1 MDHEN and CDR2 SYDVKM come from the germline V gene. The variable domain in full, with the rest retrieved from reference TRBV28 and TRBJ1-6, is DVKVTQSSRYLVKRTGEKVFLECVQDMDHENMFWYRQDPGLGLRLIYFSYDVKMKEKGDIPEGYSVSREKKERFSLILESASTNQTSMYLCASSFEGGNSPLHFGNGTRLTVT.